The 20 T cell receptor beta chains below all came from one sample that was sequenced in a study of T-cell memory formation after mild COVID-19. MiXCR, run by TCRdb on the 5' RACE reads, gives a single entry per CDR3 protein. Altogether a few hundred thousand distinct CDR3 sequences are present, roughly an eighth being singletons, with the ten largest covering approximately 22%. Sequencing was carried out using PBMCs or a T cell subset sorted from them (not recorded which). The receptors originated from a man between 18 and 35 years old who had mild COVID-19 (a few samples of this study predate the infection). Cell type and time point are not known.

The rearrangement uses TRBV6-6 and TRBJ2-5; D is possibly TRBD1 (6 bases). Deletions cut 6 bases from V and 1 base from J, with 12 bases between. Germline V gives CDR1 MNHNY, CDR2 SVGAGI (reference sequence). This CDR3 spans 14 amino acids. CDR3 amino acids: CASRTGRLQETQYF. The CDR3 DNA sequence: TGTGCCAGCAGGACAGGACGGCTCCAAGAGACCCAGTACTTC.

V is TRBV29-1 and J is TRBJ1-2; D is ambiguous. Germline CDR1 is SQVTM and CDR2 is ANQGSEA. This CDR3 spans 14 amino acids. Trimming removed 6 bases from V and 4 bases from J, with 18 bases in between. This chain's CDR3 is CSVDKGGQSYGYTF. CDR3 nucleotide sequence: TGCAGCGTCGACAAGGGTGGGCAGAGCTATGGCTACACCTTC.

This clonotype was seen at least ten times. The rearrangement links TRBV5-1 to TRBJ2-7; 7 nucleotides line up with TRBD1. The CDR3 is 14 amino acids. Germline CDR1 SGHRS, CDR2 YFSETQ. The V and J ends lost 2 bases and 0 bases, in that order; junction bases with no gene match: 2. The CDR3 nucleotides read TGCGCCAGCAGCTTTCCAGGGGGCTCCTACGAGCAGTACTTC. It yields the protein CASSFPGGSYEQYF. The entire variable domain, with the rest obtained from reference TRBV5-1 and TRBJ2-7, is as follows: KAGVTQTPRYLIKTRGQQVTLSCSPISGHRSVSWYQQTPGQGLQFLFEYFSETQRNKGNFPGRFSGRQFSNSRSEMNVSTLELGDSALYLCASSFPGGSYEQYFGPGTRLTVT.

The table lists this clonotype with a few counts. CDR3 in DNA: TGCGCCAGCAGCTTGGAGGGGCGGGGGTCAGATACGCAGTATTTT. It specifies CASSLEGRGSDTQYF. The chain links TRBV5-1 to TRBJ2-3; 7 bases match TRBD2. The CDR3 spans 15 residues. After removal of 0 bases from V and 4 bases from J, the junction contained 5 bases not matched to a gene. Germline V gives CDR1 SGHRS, CDR2 YFSETQ.

This clonotype was counted a few times. This sequence joins TRBV4-1 and TRBJ2-1; D call uncertain. Germline CDR1 and CDR2: MGHRA and YSYEKL. V was trimmed by 1 base and J by 3 bases, leaving 13 bases between them. The CDR3 contains 16 residues. The DNA for the CDR3 is TGCGCCAGCAGCCAAGTGGCGGCGCGGTTCTACAATGAGCAGTTCTTC. Translation: CASSQVAARFYNEQFF.

This clonotype was detected only a few times. The chain joins TRBV12-3 or TRBV12-4 to TRBJ2-3; 9 nucleotides line up with TRBD1. Trimming removed 6 bases from V and 3 bases from J; junction bases left unmatched: 10. The CDR3 is 16 amino acids. CDR3: CASSPGTGSGTDTQYF. CDR3 DNA: TGTGCCAGCAGCCCCGGGACAGGGTCGGGGACAGATACGCAGTATTTT.

This clonotype was counted between two and nine times. The chain has TRBV5-1 and TRBJ1-6; 7 bases match TRBD1. This CDR3 region has 13 residues. Germline assignment: CDR1 SGHRS and CDR2 YFSETQ. The trim removed 4 bases at V and 9 bases at J, leaving 4 bases unmatched. The CDR3 is CASSPGQSSPLHF. For the CDR3, the DNA is TGCGCCAGCAGCCCGGGACAGTCTTCACCCCTCCACTTT.

This chain joins TRBV5-1 and TRBJ2-7; TRBD1 might be the D (6 bases). Trimming took off 1 base at V and 3 bases at J, with 11 bases between the two ends. Germline V gene data show CDR1 as SGHRS and CDR2 as YFSETQ. This CDR3 is built from 14 residues. The CDR3 DNA follows: TGCGCCAGCAGCTTGTCACAGGGTCACTACGAGCAGTACGTC. Translated, it gives CASSLSQGHYEQYV.

This clonotype was detected a few times. The chain joins TRBV12-3 or TRBV12-4 to TRBJ1-3; D unresolved. The CDR3 sequence is 11 residues long. Trimming took 7 bases from V and 6 from J, leaving 7 bases between them. The CDR3 loop reads CASTIENTIYF. Here the CDR3 DNA reads TGTGCCAGCACAATTGAAAACACCATATATTTT.

This clonotype was picked up many times. V gene TRBV4-2 combines with J gene TRBJ2-7, with D tentatively TRBD2 (5 bases). V was clipped by 1 base and J by 3 bases, with 10 bases between them. CDR1 LGHNA and CDR2 YNFKEQ come from the germline V gene. CDR3 length: 14 amino acids. The CDR3 protein is CASSQVAGNYEQYF. The CDR3 region has the DNA TGTGCCAGCAGCCAAGTCGCGGGTAACTACGAGCAGTACTTC.

The genes are TRBV20-1 and TRBJ2-2; D unresolved. The germline V gene encodes CDR1 DFQATT and CDR2 SNEGSKA (reference sequence). V lost 2 bases and J lost 6, with 7 bases in between. CDR3 size: 12 residues. The CDR3 region is CSARTDPGELFF. CDR3 coding DNA: TGCAGTGCTAGAACTGACCCCGGGGAGCTGTTTTTT.

This clonotype was detected many times. V usage is TRBV6-5 and J usage is TRBJ1-6, with a possible D match to TRBD1 (6 bases). The CDR3 runs 13 residues. Germline V gene lookup returns CDR1 MNHEY and CDR2 SVGAGI. Trimming removed 0 bases from V and 13 bases from J, with 10 bases in between. The CDR3 DNA follows: TGTGCCAGCAGTTACTCGAATCAGGGGCCCCTCCACTTT. Encoded protein: CASSYSNQGPLHF.

The chain has TRBV6-2 or TRBV6-3 and TRBJ2-7, with D perhaps given as TRBD1 or TRBD2 (6 bases each). The CDR3 is 12 amino acids. V was shortened by 8 bases and J by 3 bases, with 11 bases between the two germline ends. Germline lookup yields CDR1 MNHEY and CDR2 SVGEGT. CDR3 protein: CASGGQGYEQYV. The CDR3 DNA is TGTGCCAGCGGGGGGCAGGGCTACGAGCAGTACGTC.

Concerning this clonotype itself: The junction differs from germline at one of its ends, possibly a read error. CDR3 region: CASSQGIQGEQYF. The CDR3 DNA sequence: TGTGCTAGCAGCCAAGGCATTCAGGGCGAGCAGTACTTC. The rearrangement uses TRBV4-2 and TRBJ2-7; maybe TRBD1 (5 bases). This CDR3 spans 13 amino acids. The V gene's germline CDR1 is LGHNA and CDR2 YNFKEQ.

V usage is TRBV6-5 and J usage is TRBJ1-1; weak D call: TRBD1 (6 bases). CDR1 is MNHEY, CDR2 SVGAGI, per germline. V lost 5 bases to trimming and J lost 11 bases, with 18 bases between them. The CDR3 contains 13 residues. The CDR3 DNA sequence: TGTGCCAGCAGTCCCGTCCAGGGGTCCCCGGCTTTCTTT. Protein product: CASSPVQGSPAFF.

This clonotype was counted many times. A read error may produce the germline difference seen at one junction end. The chain has TRBV20-1 and TRBJ2-1, with D possibly being TRBD2 (5 bases). The length of the CDR3 is 8 residues. CDR1 DFQATT and CDR2 SNEGSKA come from the germline V gene (reference sequence). CDR3 amino acids: CSARRGLF. The CDR3 DNA reads as TGCAGTGCTAGACGGGGTCTCTTC.

This clonotype appeared many times. The chain is built from TRBV28 and TRBJ2-1; D remains unclear. The CDR3 has 11 amino acids. The germline CDR1 and CDR2 sequences are MDHEN and SYDVKM. Trimming shortened V by 4 bases and J by 4 bases, and 2 bases separated the two germline ends. Here the CDR3 reads CASSWYNEQFF. The DNA of the CDR3 is TGTGCCAGCAGTTGGTACAATGAGCAGTTCTTC.

This clonotype was seen many times. The chain recombines TRBV5-1 with TRBJ2-2; the D gene is possibly TRBD2 (5 bases). V was trimmed by 7 bases and J by 5 bases, leaving 12 bases between them. CDR3 length: 13 amino acids. Germline CDR1 and CDR2: SGHRS and YFSETQ. Here the CDR3 DNA reads TGCGCCAGCGGAAAACGGGAAACCGGGGAGCTGTTTTTT. It codes for CASGKRETGELFF.

The chain uses TRBV30 and TRBJ2-7; 9 bases align to TRBD1. The CDR3 length is 13 residues. The V segment lost 5 bases and the J segment 2 bases; nucleotides outside the gene matches: 4. Germline assignment: CDR1 GTSNPN and CDR2 SVGIG (reference sequence). CDR3 residues: CAWAGTGTYEQYF. The CDR3 DNA reads as TGTGCCTGGGCTGGGACAGGGACCTACGAGCAGTACTTC.

There are a few counts of this clonotype. The chain couples TRBV9 to TRBJ2-1; D remains ambiguous. The CDR3 totals 14 residues. Germline V CDR1 and CDR2: SGDLS, YYNGEE. The V end was cut by 0 bases, the J end by 8 bases, with 12 bases between. The CDR3 coding sequence is TGTGCCAGCAGCGTAGCATGGATCTGGGATGAGCAGTTCTTC. It codes for CASSVAWIWDEQFF.